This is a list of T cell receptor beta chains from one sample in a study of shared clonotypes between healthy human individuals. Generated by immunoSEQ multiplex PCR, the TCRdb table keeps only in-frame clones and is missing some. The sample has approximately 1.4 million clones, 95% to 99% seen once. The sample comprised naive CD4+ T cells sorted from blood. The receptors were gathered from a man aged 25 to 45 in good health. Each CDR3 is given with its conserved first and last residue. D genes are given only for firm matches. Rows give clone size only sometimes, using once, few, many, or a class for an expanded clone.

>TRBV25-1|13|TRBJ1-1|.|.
CASSFGILTEAFF
TGTGCCAGCAGTTTCGGGATACTCACTGAAGCTTTCTTT
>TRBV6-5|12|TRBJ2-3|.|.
CASSSDTDTQYF
TGTGCCAGCAGTTCCGACACAGATACGCAGTATTTT
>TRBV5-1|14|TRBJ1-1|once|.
CASSLVLPNTEAFF
TGCGCCAGCAGCTTGGTTCTACCCAACACTGAAGCTTTCTTT
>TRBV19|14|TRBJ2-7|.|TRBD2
CASSQAGGGLEQYF
TGTGCCAGTAGTCAAGCGGGGGGAGGCCTCGAGCAGTACTTC
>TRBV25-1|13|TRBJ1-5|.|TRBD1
CASRGQGNQPQHF
TGTGCCAGCAGGGGACAGGGGAATCAGCCCCAGCATTTT
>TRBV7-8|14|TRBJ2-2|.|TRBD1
CASRNRQGAGELFF
TGTGCCAGCAGGAATCGCCAGGGGGCCGGGGAGCTGTTTTTT
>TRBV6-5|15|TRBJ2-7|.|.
CASSYIKGLPYEQYF
TGTGCCAGCAGTTACATAAAGGGCCTTCCCTACGAGCAGTACTTC
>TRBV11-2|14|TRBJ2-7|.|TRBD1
CASSLGDRSYEQYF
TGTGCCAGCAGCTTAGGGGACAGATCCTACGAGCAGTACTTC
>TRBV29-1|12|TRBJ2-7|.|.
CSVHDTYEGQYF
TGCAGCGTTCACGACACCTACGAAGGGCAGTACTTC
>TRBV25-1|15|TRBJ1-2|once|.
CASSEYRGLSNSYTF
TGTGCCAGCAGTGAATACAGGGGACTCTCGAACAGCTACACCTTC
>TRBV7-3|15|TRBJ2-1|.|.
CASSPGGRHGNEQFF
TGTGCCAGCAGCCCAGGGGGGAGGCATGGCAATGAGCAGTTCTTC
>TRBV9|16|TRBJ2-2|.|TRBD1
CASSVGGTGVDGELFF
TGTGCCAGCAGCGTAGGTGGAACAGGGGTTGACGGGGAGCTGTTTTTT
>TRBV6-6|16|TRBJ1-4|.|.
CASSSTFEATNEKLFF
TGTGCCAGCAGTTCTACATTTGAAGCAACTAATGAAAAACTGTTTTTT
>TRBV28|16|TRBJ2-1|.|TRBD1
CASSHQGAISYNEQFF
TGTGCCAGCAGTCATCAGGGGGCGATCTCCTACAATGAGCAGTTCTTC
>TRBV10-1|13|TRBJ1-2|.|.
CASSRSTNYGYTF
TGCGCCAGCAGTCGGTCGACGAACTATGGCTACACCTTC
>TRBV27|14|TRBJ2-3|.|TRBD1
CASSFGQGTDTQYF
TGTGCCAGCAGTTTTGGACAGGGGACAGATACGCAGTATTTT
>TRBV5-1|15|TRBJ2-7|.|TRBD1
CASTTTGTGVQEQYF
TGCGCCAGCACCACTACCGGGACAGGGGTTCAAGAGCAGTACTTC
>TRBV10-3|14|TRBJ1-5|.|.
CAIRASISNQPQHF
TGTGCCATCAGAGCCTCTATAAGCAATCAGCCCCAGCATTTT
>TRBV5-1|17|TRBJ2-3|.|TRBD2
CASSLPSGRAFPDTQYF
TGCGCCAGCAGCTTGCCTAGCGGGAGGGCCTTTCCAGATACGCAGTATTTT
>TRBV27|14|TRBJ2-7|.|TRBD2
CASSPGLAFSEQYF
TGTGCCAGCAGTCCCGGACTAGCGTTTAGCGAGCAGTACTTC
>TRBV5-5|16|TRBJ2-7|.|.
CASSSWDSPYYYEQYF
TGTGCCAGCAGCTCTTGGGACTCTCCCTACTACTACGAGCAGTACTTC
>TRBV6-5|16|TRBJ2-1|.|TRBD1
CASSFFDRGPYNEQFF
TGTGCCAGCAGTTTTTTCGACAGGGGCCCCTACAATGAGCAGTTCTTC
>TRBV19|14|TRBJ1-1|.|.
CASSIDLRGTEAFF
TGTGCCAGTAGTATAGATCTTCGGGGCACTGAAGCTTTCTTT
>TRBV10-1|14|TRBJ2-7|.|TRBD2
CASSGGLAGDKQYF
TGCGCCAGCAGTGGAGGACTAGCGGGAGACAAGCAGTACTTC
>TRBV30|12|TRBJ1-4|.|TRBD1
CAWDRGLEKLFF
TGTGCCTGGGACAGGGGGCTTGAAAAACTGTTTTTT
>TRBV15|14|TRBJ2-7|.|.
CATSRGGPSYEQYF
TGTGCCACCAGCAGAGGGGGTCCATCCTACGAGCAGTACTTC
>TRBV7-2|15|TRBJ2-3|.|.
CASSLAPRYTDTQYF
TGTGCCAGCAGCTTAGCTCCACGGTACACAGATACGCAGTATTTT
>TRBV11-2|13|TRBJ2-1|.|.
CASSPGTANEQFF
TGTGCCAGCAGCCCCGGGACGGCCAATGAGCAGTTCTTC
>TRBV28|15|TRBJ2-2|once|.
CASSLPGVNTGELFF
TGTGCCAGCAGTTTACCAGGGGTGAACACCGGGGAGCTGTTTTTT
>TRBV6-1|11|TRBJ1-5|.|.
CASWGGRIGHF
TGTGCCAGCTGGGGAGGACGCATCGGGCATTTT
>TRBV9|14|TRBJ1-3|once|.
CASSGQAGGNTIYF
TGTGCCAGCAGCGGACAAGCCGGGGGAAACACCATATATTTT
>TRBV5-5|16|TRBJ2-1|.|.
CASSRVRGGDYNEQFF
TGTGCCAGCAGCCGGGTGAGGGGTGGGGACTACAATGAGCAGTTCTTC
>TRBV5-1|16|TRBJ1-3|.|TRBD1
CASSLGQGLSGNTIYF
TGCGCCAGCAGCTTGGGACAGGGTTTGAGCGGAAACACCATATATTTT
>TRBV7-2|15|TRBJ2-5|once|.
CASSPYRPGRETQYF
TGTGCCAGCAGCCCGTATAGGCCGGGAAGAGAGACCCAGTACTTC
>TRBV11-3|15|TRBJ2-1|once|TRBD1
CASSLGTGVGNEQFF
TGTGCCAGCAGCTTAGGGACAGGGGTGGGGAATGAGCAGTTCTTC
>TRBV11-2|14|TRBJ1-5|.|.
CASSLDGGFQPQHF
TGTGCCAGCAGCTTAGATGGGGGGTTCCAGCCCCAGCATTTT
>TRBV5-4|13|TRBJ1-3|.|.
CASSLVAGNTIYF
TGTGCCAGCAGCTTGGTCGCCGGAAACACCATATATTTT
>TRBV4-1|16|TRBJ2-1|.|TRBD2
CASSPPGLAGGGEQFF
TGCGCCAGCAGCCCACCGGGACTAGCGGGAGGCGGTGAGCAGTTCTTC
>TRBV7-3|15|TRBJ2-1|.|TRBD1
CASSRTGEGYNEQFF
TGTGCCAGCAGCCGGACAGGGGAGGGTTACAATGAGCAGTTCTTC
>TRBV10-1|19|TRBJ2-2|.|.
CASSEKTITGFANTGELFF
TGCGCCAGCAGTGAGAAAACAATCACAGGGTTCGCGAACACCGGGGAGCTGTTTTTT
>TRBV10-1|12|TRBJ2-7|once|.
CASSESTYEQYF
TGCGCCAGCAGTGAATCAACCTACGAGCAGTACTTC
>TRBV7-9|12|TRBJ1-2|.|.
CASSLSGSGYTF
TGTGCCAGCAGCTTAAGTGGGTCTGGCTACACCTTC
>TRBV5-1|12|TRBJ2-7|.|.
CASTHRDGEQYF
TGCGCCAGCACCCACAGGGACGGCGAGCAGTACTTC
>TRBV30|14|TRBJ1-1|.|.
CAWSKSGSNTEAFF
TGTGCCTGGAGTAAGTCCGGGTCGAACACTGAAGCTTTCTTT
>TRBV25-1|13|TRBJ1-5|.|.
CASSSGIGQPQHF
TGTGCCAGCAGTTCGGGGATTGGTCAGCCCCAGCATTTT
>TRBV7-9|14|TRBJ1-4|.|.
CASSLDRVNEKLFF
TGTGCCAGCAGCTTAGACAGGGTCAATGAAAAACTGTTTTTT
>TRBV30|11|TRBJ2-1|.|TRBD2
CACGGRNEQFF
TGTGCCTGTGGCGGGAGAAATGAGCAGTTCTTC
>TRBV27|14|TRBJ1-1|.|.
CASRPGQLNTEAFF
TGTGCCAGCAGACCTGGACAGTTGAACACTGAAGCTTTCTTT
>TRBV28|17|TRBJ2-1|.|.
CASSLPRPSSSYNEQFF
TGTGCCAGCAGTCTGCCCCGACCCTCGAGCTCCTACAATGAGCAGTTCTTC
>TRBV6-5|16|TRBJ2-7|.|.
CASSYSAGPLSYEQYF
TGTGCCAGCAGTTACTCGGCCGGGCCTCTTTCCTACGAGCAGTACTTC
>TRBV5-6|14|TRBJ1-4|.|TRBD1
CASSSGQRNEKLFF
TGTGCCAGCAGCTCGGGACAGCGTAATGAAAAACTGTTTTTT